These T cell receptor beta chains were read from a single sample in a study of monozygotic twins with inflammatory bowel disease. From its re-call of the 5' RACE reads, TCRdb lists each CDR3 protein once, without DNA. Its clone listing holds 140,000 to 150,000 distinct CDR3 sequences. The sample was blood. These receptors all stem from a human donor with ulcerative colitis or Crohn's disease, or a healthy co-twin of an affected twin (not recorded which). Each CDR3 is given with its conserved first and last residue.

j_call v_call cdr3_aa
TRBJ1-2 TRBV6-1 CASSTRGQTNYGYTF
TRBJ2-7 TRBV5-1 CASSSVAYEQYF
TRBJ1-5 TRBV5-4 CASSMYPGQGLDQPQHF
TRBJ2-5 TRBV29-1 CSVIGPRETQYF
TRBJ2-5 TRBV20-1 CSARDLTGGQETQYF
TRBJ1-2 TRBV6-5 CASNPGTDYGYTF
TRBJ2-5 TRBV18 CASSHPSRQETQYF
TRBJ1-1 TRBV5-1 CASSVGGIDEAFF
TRBJ2-7 TRBV5-1 CASSPGLAGTYEQYF
TRBJ1-6 TRBV11-2 CASSLRGIWPGSSYNSPLHF
TRBJ2-1 TRBV28 CASSPLQEYNEQFF
TRBJ2-5 TRBV7-3 CASSREGQRETQYF
TRBJ2-1 TRBV7-2 CASSLSGIHNEQFF
TRBJ2-1 TRBV15 CATLLVPGNNEQFF
TRBJ2-3 TRBV6-4 CASSEKDTDTQYF
TRBJ2-7 TRBV20-1 CSARTGYEQYF
TRBJ2-1 TRBV6-1 CASNLFNEQFF
TRBJ2-7 TRBV18 CARSPSGSAYEQYF
TRBJ1-2 TRBV9 CASTLDGSGIYGYTF
TRBJ1-1 TRBV5-1 CASSPRQGTEAFF
TRBJ1-2 TRBV4-1 CASSQSEQGSVIYGYTF
TRBJ1-4 TRBV20-1 CSALHHEKLFF
TRBJ1-2 TRBV20-1 CSASDRGANYGYTF
TRBJ2-5 TRBV6-6 CASSISGLQETQYF
TRBJ1-4 TRBV19 CASMLRSSGPRMPSTNEKLFF
TRBJ1-1 TRBV7-2 CASRNRDTEAFF
TRBJ2-7 TRBV29-1 CSVTSRLGDRLPYEQYF
TRBJ2-7 TRBV28 CASRSPLAPMPYEQYF
TRBJ1-1 TRBV5-1 CASSLGRGGTEAFF
TRBJ2-5 TRBV11-2 CASSLWGGAETQYF
TRBJ2-5 TRBV20-1 CSAQLAGVETQYF
TRBJ2-1 TRBV19 CASSINLIPYNEQFF
TRBJ2-7 TRBV5-1 CASSVGPRTDYEQYF
TRBJ1-5 TRBV14 CASSQANQPQHF